This T cell receptor (beta chain) originates from a study of blood T cells in healthy people across ages. Looked up from germline, CDR1 is MNHNY and CDR2 is SVGAGI (reference sequence). The CDR3 sequence is 15 residues long. The use of a sample-barcoded 5' primer and a J-beta primer mix characterized a second PCR of roughly 6 to 11 cycles. TCRdb redid the calling of the 5' RACE reads with MiXCR, one entry per CDR3 protein. The profile shows some 1.1 million distinct CDR3 sequences, roughly two fifths of them singletons. A remark on this clonotype: The junction shows a germline mismatch at one end, possibly a read error.

The J gene is TRBJ1-6, the V gene TRBV6-6; D is ambiguous. The receptor was isolated from a man aged 18 to 30 in good health. Sequenced: blood. The CDR3 sequence: CANSYAESYNSPLHF. CDR3 DNA: TGTGCCAACAGTTACGCGGAGTCCTATAATTCACCCCTCCACTTT.